What follows are 13 T cell receptor beta chains derived from one specimen sequenced in a study of T-cell reconstitution after alpha-beta-depleted transplantation in children. Molecular barcoding with unique molecular identifiers was used for the TCRbeta library. TCRdb reprocessed the PCR reads via MiXCR and lists one record per CDR3 protein. The sample carries about 580,000 distinct CDR3 sequences, about 23% recorded once. The sequences come from PBMCs, mostly from graft donor cells, collected 360 days after TCRalphabeta/CD19-depleted stem cell transplant. All receptors derive from a boy under two years old who had a stem cell transplant for acute myeloid leukemia, so the T cells may come from the graft donor.

This clonotype was observed a few times. The chain carries TRBV25-1 and TRBJ2-1, with D uncertain. V dropped 1 base and J dropped 12 bases, with 13 bases sitting between them. Germline CDR1 reads MGHDK; CDR2 reads SYGVNS. This CDR3 has 13 residues. CDR3 sequence: CASSESLPGRQFF. In DNA form, the CDR3 reads TGTGCCAGCAGTGAATCGTTGCCCGGGCGGCAGTTCTTC.

The genes are TRBV6-5 and TRBJ2-3; tentatively, D is TRBD2 (6 bases). V dropped 0 bases and J dropped 6 bases, with 19 bases sitting between them. The CDR3 length is 17 residues. Germline-derived CDR1 and CDR2 are MNHEY and SVGAGI. The CDR3 loop is CASSYSQDGSASDTQYF. CDR3 bases: TGTGCCAGCAGTTACTCCCAGGACGGGAGTGCAAGCGATACGCAGTATTTT.

This clonotype was seen only a few times. This chain uses TRBV19 with TRBJ2-7; a weak D match, TRBD1 (5 bases). CDR1 and CDR2 (germline): LNHDA, SQIVND (reference sequence). The CDR3 is made up of 12 amino acids. Between the trimmed V and J ends, which lost 6 bases and 3 bases, there was a span of 9 bases. The CDR3 DNA is TGTGCCAGTAGGATTACAGGCTACGAGCAGTACGTC. Its protein is CASRITGYEQYV.

The chain has TRBV5-1 and TRBJ2-3; D perhaps matches TRBD2 (5 bases). The CDR3 totals 16 residues. V was trimmed by 3 bases and J by 1 base, leaving 15 bases between them. Germline V gene data show CDR1 as SGHRS and CDR2 as YFSETQ. This chain's CDR3 is CASSSEDGIRTDTQYF. As DNA, the CDR3 is TGCGCCAGCAGCTCGGAGGACGGGATTCGCACAGATACGCAGTATTTT.

The V call is TRBV6-5, the J call TRBJ2-1; 7 nucleotides line up with TRBD2. This CDR3 contains 13 residues. The V and J ends lost 8 bases and 6 bases, in that order; junction bases with no gene match: 7. Per the germline V gene, CDR1 is MNHEY and CDR2 is SVGAGI. The CDR3 bases are TGTGCCAGCGGACTAGGTTGGGGCAATGAGCAGTTCTTC. Residues: CASGLGWGNEQFF.

The chain carries TRBV20-1 and TRBJ2-5; 10 bases are shared with TRBD2. Germline trimming cut 1 base from V and 3 bases from J; bases unmatched to any gene: 8. The CDR3 covers 16 residues. CDR1 DFQATT and CDR2 SNEGSKA come from the germline V gene (reference sequence). The CDR3 loop is CSARAIPGLAKETQYF. CDR3 DNA sequence: TGCAGTGCTAGAGCTATTCCGGGACTAGCGAAAGAGACCCAGTACTTC.

This clonotype occurred once. A much larger clone differs by one base, so this may be a read error. The J gene is TRBJ2-1, the V gene TRBV7-2; a possible D gene is TRBD2 (6 bases). The assigned J gene may be wrong: the sequence end matches TRBJ2-7 better. The germline V gene encodes CDR1 SGHTA and CDR2 FQGNSA. The CDR3 has 16 residues. The CDR3 here is CASSSQQRVSYNEQYF. CDR3 DNA: TGTGCCAGCAGCTCCCAACAGCGGGTCTCCTACAATGAGCAGTACTTC.

The chain couples TRBV29-1 to TRBJ1-4; 8 bases align to TRBD1. This CDR3 region has 14 residues. V shed 6 bases and J 7 bases; nucleotides not matched to a gene: 10. Germline-derived CDR1 and CDR2 are SQVTM and ANQGSEA. This chain's CDR3 is CSVPDRAESEKLFF. CDR3 bases: TGCAGCGTGCCGGACAGGGCGGAAAGTGAAAAACTGTTTTTT.

This sequence joins TRBV12-3 or TRBV12-4 and TRBJ1-4; D remains ambiguous. The CDR3 contains 13 residues. The V end was cut by 5 bases, the J end by 8 bases, with 12 bases between. As DNA, the CDR3 is TGTGCCAGCAGTCCCCCCTTTCGGGAAAAACTGTTTTTT. It yields the protein CASSPPFREKLFF.

This clonotype was detected once. The chain employs TRBV20-1 and TRBJ2-1, with 9 positions matching TRBD2. CDR1 is DFQATT, CDR2 SNEGSKA, per germline (reference sequence). Trimming removed 6 bases from V and 7 bases from J; junction bases left unmatched: 25. The CDR3 has 19 amino acids. This CDR3 is CSAWGQAPGSFAGGNEQFF. DNA of the CDR3: TGCAGTGCCTGGGGCCAGGCTCCGGGCTCGTTTGCGGGGGGGAATGAGCAGTTCTTC.

This clonotype was counted ten times or more. The chain carries TRBV6-5 and TRBJ2-7; D is unclear. This CDR3 has 15 amino acids. Between the trimmed V and J ends, which lost 2 bases and 0 bases, there was a span of 11 bases. Per germline, CDR1 MNHEY and CDR2 SVGAGI. Here the CDR3 reads CASSYDSRSSYEQYF. CDR3 DNA: TGTGCCAGCAGTTACGATAGTCGGAGCTCCTACGAGCAGTACTTC.

In its sample, this clonotype was seen many times. The V gene is TRBV12-3 or TRBV12-4, the J gene TRBJ2-2; no clear D gene. CDR3 size: 13 residues. Trimming took off 7 bases at V and 4 bases at J, with 10 bases between the two ends. The CDR3 here is CASTRRITGELFF. CDR3 DNA: TGTGCCAGCACTAGACGGATCACCGGGGAGCTGTTTTTT.

This chain links TRBV28 with TRBJ1-2, with D possibly matching TRBD1 (5 bases). The length of the CDR3 is 13 residues. Trimming shortened V by 6 bases and J by 5 bases, and 13 bases separated the two germline ends. Per germline, CDR1 MDHEN and CDR2 SYDVKM. CDR3 in DNA: TGTGCCAGCAGACGAGGCAGGGAGTATGGCTACACCTTC. It yields the protein CASRRGREYGYTF.